The 18 T cell receptor beta chains in this list originate from one sample, sequenced in a study of T-cell memory formation after mild COVID-19. MiXCR was run by TCRdb on the 5' RACE reads, yielding one entry per CDR3 protein. This repertoire shows 150,000 to 200,000 distinct CDR3 sequences, around 21% found once; its top ten account for 20% to 25%. Sequencing was performed on PBMCs or a T cell subset sorted from them (not recorded which). These receptors all stem from an adult woman who had mild COVID-19 (a few samples of this study predate the infection). Cell type and time point are not known.

The chain uses TRBV24-1 and TRBJ2-3; the match to TRBD1 covers 12 bases. This CDR3 has 14 amino acids. With V trimmed by 10 bases and J by 3 bases, 4 bases remained unmatched. Germline CDR1 is KGHDR and CDR2 is SFDVKD. The CDR3 loop reads CATAGQGATDTQYF. The CDR3 coding sequence is TGTGCCACAGCGGGACAGGGGGCAACAGATACGCAGTATTTT.

In its sample, this clonotype was seen a few times. The rearrangement uses TRBV6-2 or TRBV6-3 and TRBJ1-5; D remains ambiguous. The CDR3 covers 11 residues. From germline, CDR1 is MNHEY and CDR2 SVGEGT. The V and J ends lost 8 bases and 3 bases respectively, with 5 bases between them. The CDR3 DNA reads TGTGCCAGCGGTATCAATCAGCCCCAGCATTTT. Protein sequence: CASGINQPQHF.

The chain links TRBV20-1 to TRBJ2-7, with 7 bases identical to TRBD1. V lost 3 bases and J lost 1; bases outside the gene matches: 9. CDR1 and CDR2 (germline): DFQATT, SNEGSKA (reference sequence). This CDR3 has 15 residues. Here the CDR3 reads CSASPEGGTSYEQYF. Written as DNA, the CDR3 is TGCAGTGCTAGCCCAGAAGGGGGCACTTCCTACGAGCAGTACTTC.

This clonotype showed up just a few times. V and J are TRBV27 and TRBJ1-1, with D maybe TRBD1 (6 bases). The V gene's germline CDR1 is MNHEY and CDR2 SMNVEV (reference sequence). V lost 5 bases and J 1 base, leaving 17 bases between the germline ends. The CDR3 contains 16 residues. CDR3 protein: CASSPYDRYPNTEAFF. In DNA form, the CDR3 reads TGTGCCAGCAGTCCATATGACAGGTATCCGAACACTGAAGCTTTCTTT.

The CDR3 here is CASSTQEHTGELFF. As DNA, the CDR3 is TGTGCCAGCAGTACCCAGGAACACACCGGGGAGCTGTTTTTT. This chain links TRBV6-2 or TRBV6-3 with TRBJ2-2; D unresolved. The CDR3 is 14 residues long. Germline CDR1 MNHEY, CDR2 SVGEGT. The germline V and J ends were trimmed by 5 bases and 3 bases, with 10 bases remaining between them.

This clonotype was picked up a small number of times. The chain recombines TRBV4-1 with TRBJ2-2, with TRBD1 identical over 9 bases. Germline loops: CDR1 MGHRA, CDR2 YSYEKL. The J segment lost 1 base and the V segment lost 1 base, leaving 1 base of the junction unmatched. CDR3 size: 16 residues. The CDR3 coding sequence is TGCGCCAGCAGCCAAGGACAGGGGGGGAACACCGGGGAGCTGTTTTTT. It codes for CASSQGQGGNTGELFF.

This rearrangement joins TRBV7-6 to TRBJ2-5, with D uncertain. From germline, CDR1 is SGHVS and CDR2 FNYEAQ. V was clipped by 5 bases and J by 1 base, with 11 bases between them. CDR3 size: 14 residues. In nucleotides, the CDR3 is TGTGCCAGCAGCAGCTCTGGGATCCAAGAGACCCAGTACTTC. Its protein is CASSSSGIQETQYF.

The chain has TRBV15 and TRBJ1-1, with D hard to call. Germline CDR1 reads LNHNV; CDR2 reads YYDKDF (reference sequence). This CDR3 is 9 amino acids long. V was clipped by 11 bases and J by 5 bases, with 6 bases between them. The CDR3 DNA sequence: TGTGCCGCGGGTACTGAAGCTTTCTTT. Translated: CAAGTEAFF.

The V gene is TRBV12-3 or TRBV12-4, the J gene TRBJ1-5; TRBD1 is a possible D gene (5 bases). Deletions cut 1 base from V and 4 bases from J, with 8 bases between. The CDR3 length is 14 residues. DNA for the CDR3: TGTGCCAGCAGTTTAGGGTGGGGGAATCAGCCCCAGCATTTT. Translated, it gives CASSLGWGNQPQHF.

The chain couples TRBV5-1 to TRBJ2-7, with TRBD2 matching 7 bases. The CDR3 spans 13 residues. V shed 3 bases, J shed 6 bases, and the junction held 6 bases outside the gene matches. Germline CDR1 and CDR2: SGHRS and YFSETQ. DNA for the CDR3: TGCGCCAGCAGCTCCTACCCGGGGGGCGAGCAGTACTTC. This gives the protein CASSSYPGGEQYF.

This sequence joins TRBV7-9 and TRBJ2-3, with 12 bases lining up with TRBD2. With V trimmed by 2 bases and J by 4 bases, 4 bases remained unmatched. The CDR3 is 16 amino acids. Germline V gives CDR1 SEHNR, CDR2 FQNEAQ (reference sequence). The CDR3 reads CASSLLAGGPSDTQYF. DNA for the CDR3: TGTGCCAGCAGCTTACTAGCGGGGGGGCCCTCAGATACGCAGTATTTT.

The J gene is TRBJ2-7, the V gene TRBV5-8, with no clear D. The CDR3 is 13 residues long. V lost 1 base and J lost 3, with 8 bases in between. CDR1 SGHTS and CDR2 YDEGEE come from the germline V gene. The CDR3 protein is CASSLFNDYEQYF. The CDR3 DNA is TGTGCCAGCAGCTTGTTCAACGACTACGAGCAGTACTTC.

The CDR3 DNA is TGTGCCAGCAGTGAGGACGGCACGGGGTACAATGAGCAGTTCTTC. This translates into CASSEDGTGYNEQFF. The rearrangement joins TRBV6-1 to TRBJ2-1; possible D gene TRBD2, 5 bases. The germline CDR1 and CDR2 sequences are MNHNS and SASEGT. The V end was cut by 3 bases, the J end by 4 bases, with 13 bases between. The CDR3 contains 15 residues.

The chain links TRBV25-1 to TRBJ2-3; 8 bases match TRBD2. CDR1 is MGHDK, CDR2 SYGVNS, per germline. This CDR3 is 16 amino acids long. The V segment lost 1 base and the J segment 3 bases; nucleotides outside the gene matches: 6. The CDR3, as DNA: TGTGCCAGCAGTGAATCACGGCGGGGGGTAACAGATACGCAGTATTTT. Translating gives CASSESRRGVTDTQYF.

In this sample, this clonotype turned up many times. The chain has TRBV15 and TRBJ2-1; D remains ambiguous. There are 15 residues in the CDR3. V was shortened by 2 bases and J by 2 bases, with 10 bases between the two germline ends. CDR1 and CDR2 from the germline V gene are LNHNV and YYDKDF (reference sequence). CDR3 in DNA: TGTGCCACCAGCAGACCGGAGCTAGCCTACAATGAGCAGTTCTTC. Translating it yields CATSRPELAYNEQFF.

The V call is TRBV5-6, the J call TRBJ1-1, with D possibly being TRBD1 (5 bases). V shed 0 bases and J shed 7 bases, with 16 bases lying between them. The CDR3 has 15 amino acids. Per the germline V gene, CDR1 is SGHDT and CDR2 is YYEEEE. The CDR3 reads CASSLGSGIYIEAFF. The CDR3 bases are TGTGCCAGCAGCTTGGGGTCAGGGATATACATTGAAGCTTTCTTT.

The CDR3 is CASSLGQADEQYF. In nucleotides, the CDR3 is TGTGCCAGCAGCTTAGGACAGGCTGACGAGCAGTACTTC. This chain links TRBV7-8 with TRBJ2-7; D perhaps matches TRBD1 (6 bases). Germline V CDR1 and CDR2: SGHVS, FQNEAQ. The ends were cut back, 1 base at V and 5 bases at J, with 9 bases in the middle. This CDR3 spans 13 amino acids.

This clonotype appeared a few times. The rearrangement uses TRBV7-9 and TRBJ2-3; no definite D call. The CDR3 has 13 amino acids. CDR1 is SEHNR and CDR2 is FQNEAQ in the germline V gene (reference sequence). V lost 5 bases to trimming and J lost 5 bases, with 11 bases between them. Written as DNA, the CDR3 is TGTGCCAGCAGCCCCCCCCTGAGAGATACGCAGTATTTT. Residues: CASSPPLRDTQYF.